The 14 T cell receptor beta chains below were found in one sample sequenced in a study of T cell responses to AZD1222 COVID-19 vaccine. The data were produced by immunoSEQ multiplex PCR, yet TCRdb's version contains in-frame clones alone and is incomplete. This table holds fewer than 50,000 clones, about 78% found once. The sample in question was peripheral blood, obtained on day 0 of AZD1222 vaccination. The receptors were gathered from an adult in good health.

The chain links TRBV11-2 to TRBJ1-3; a weak D match, TRBD1 (6 bases). CDR1 is SGHAT, CDR2 FQNNGV, per germline. The CDR3 covers 16 residues. Trimming removed 5 bases from V and 4 bases from J, with 18 bases in between. In nucleotides, the CDR3 is TGTGCCAGCAGCCCAGGGGCGTTCCCCGCGGGAAACACCATATATTTT. As protein: CASSPGAFPAGNTIYF. Together with reference TRBV11-2 and TRBJ1-3, the CDR3 gives the full variable domain: EAGVAQSPRYKIIEKRQSVAFWCNPISGHATLYWYQQILGQGPKLLIQFQNNGVVDDSQLPKDRFSAERLKGVDSTLKIQPAKLEDSAVYLCASSPGAFPAGNTIYFGEGSWLTVV.

A few counts support this clone. The chain carries TRBV3-1 (or the pseudogene TRBV3-2) and TRBJ1-2; D gene ambiguous. Germline loops: CDR1 LGHDT, CDR2 YNNKEL (reference sequence). V was clipped by 3 bases and J by 5 bases, with 13 bases between them. This CDR3 region has 14 residues. CDR3 amino acids: CASSHGVQPYGYTF. The CDR3 DNA follows: TGTGCCAGCAGCCATGGGGTACAGCCGTATGGCTACACCTTC.

V usage is TRBV12-5 and J usage is TRBJ1-1; the D is unclear. V shed 3 bases and J shed 2 bases, with 7 bases lying between them. CDR3 length: 13 amino acids. Germline V gives CDR1 LGHNT, CDR2 FRNRAP. Here the CDR3 DNA reads TGTGCTAGTGGTTTAGAGCCTAACACTGAAGCTTTCTTT. This encodes CASGLEPNTEAFF.

The chain uses TRBV9 and TRBJ2-2, with 8 bases fitting TRBD1. This CDR3 is 18 amino acids long. V lost 3 bases, J lost 1 base, and 11 bases stayed unmatched. In germline, CDR1 is SGDLS, CDR2 YYNGEE. CDR3: CASSGGQGNNVNTGELFF. CDR3 in DNA: TGTGCCAGCAGCGGCGGACAGGGAAACAACGTGAACACCGGGGAGCTGTTTTTT.

The genes are TRBV3-1 (or the pseudogene TRBV3-2) and TRBJ2-5, with D possibly being TRBD2 (6 bases). The CDR3 runs 14 residues. Trimming removed 4 bases from V and 2 bases from J, with 11 bases in between. CDR1 LGHDT and CDR2 YNNKEL come from the germline V gene (reference sequence). CDR3 nucleotides: TGTGCCAGCAGCCCGCCGGGACTTCAAGAGACCCAGTACTTC. Amino acids: CASSPPGLQETQYF.

The CDR3 DNA sequence: TGCGCCAGCAGCCATAGCCAGGGAAGCACAGATACGCAGTATTTT. Its protein is CASSHSQGSTDTQYF. The V and J genes are TRBV4-1 and TRBJ2-3; maybe TRBD1 (5 bases). V lost 3 bases and J lost 0, with 10 bases in between. CDR3 length: 15 amino acids. CDR1 MGHRA and CDR2 YSYEKL come from the germline V gene.

The chain has TRBV18 and TRBJ1-5, with 10 bases that match TRBD1. In germline, CDR1 is KGHSH, CDR2 LQKENI. This CDR3 is built from 16 residues. With 3 bases clipped from V and 0 bases from J, the junction kept 2 bases outside the gene matches. CDR3 sequence reads: CASSPGTGDSNQPQHF. CDR3 DNA: TGTGCCAGCTCACCCGGGACAGGGGATAGCAATCAGCCCCAGCATTTT.

This sequence joins TRBV11-3 and TRBJ2-5; D not resolved. The V and J ends lost 3 bases and 5 bases respectively, with 4 bases between them. Germline values: CDR1 SGHNT, CDR2 YENEEA. This CDR3 has 11 amino acids. The CDR3 DNA reads as TGTGCCAGCAGCTTGGGTGAGACCCAGTACTTC. As protein: CASSLGETQYF. The whole variable domain, remainder taken from reference TRBV11-3 and TRBJ2-5, is EAGVVQSPRYKIIEKKQPVAFWCNPISGHNTLYWYLQNLGQGPELLIRYENEEAVDDSQLPKDRFSAERLKGVDSTLKIQPAELGDSAVYLCASSLGETQYFGPGTRLLVL.

The gene calls are TRBV5-5 and TRBJ1-4; TRBD1 matches 9 bases. Unmatched junction bases numbered 2, after V lost 0 bases and J lost 5 bases. Germline CDR1 reads SGHKS; CDR2 reads YYEKEE (reference sequence). CDR3 length: 15 amino acids. For the CDR3, the DNA is TGTGCCAGCAGCTTGGTGGGACAGGGCAATGAAAAACTGTTTTTT. Its translation is CASSLVGQGNEKLFF.

This clone was observed once. The chain recombines TRBV7-2 with TRBJ2-2; D is ambiguous. V lost 3 bases and J 1 base, leaving 6 bases between the germline ends. Germline lookup yields CDR1 SGHTA and CDR2 FQGNSA. The CDR3 extends over 14 amino acids. The CDR3 bases are TGTGCCAGCAGCTTGACCAGGAACACCGGGGAGCTGTTTTTT. Translation gives CASSLTRNTGELFF.

This chain connects TRBV7-2 to TRBJ2-7, with 11 positions matching TRBD1. The germline gives CDR1 SGHTA, CDR2 FQGNSA. The CDR3 consists of 16 residues. Trimming at V came to 2 bases and at J to 3 bases, leaving 6 bases not matched to a gene. CDR3 bases: TGTGCCAGCAGCTTAAGGGGACAGGGGGACCTCTACGAGCAGTACTTC. Translated, it gives CASSLRGQGDLYEQYF.

The chain combines TRBV4-3 with TRBJ1-1, with D unclear. The V and J ends lost 8 bases and 1 base respectively, with 17 bases between them. The CDR3 has 15 residues. Germline CDR1 LGHNA, CDR2 YSLEER. CDR3: CASYITRQRNTEAFF. CDR3 DNA: TGCGCCAGCTACATTACACGCCAAAGGAACACTGAAGCTTTCTTT.

Only one count was recorded for this clone. This chain links TRBV27 with TRBJ2-5; 7 bases are shared with TRBD2. Germline lookup yields CDR1 MNHEY and CDR2 SMNVEV (reference sequence). With 1 base clipped from V and 4 bases from J, the junction kept 6 bases outside the gene matches. The CDR3 length is 15 residues. CDR3 in amino acids: CASSLWGGRGETQYF. CDR3 coding DNA: TGTGCCAGCAGTTTATGGGGGGGTAGGGGAGAGACCCAGTACTTC.

V is TRBV28 and J is TRBJ2-7, with 8 bases lining up with TRBD1. The CDR3 sequence is 14 residues long. J gave up 1 base and V 6 bases, and 5 bases lay outside the gene matches. CDR1 and CDR2 (germline): MDHEN, SYDVKM. In nucleotides, the CDR3 is TGTGCCAGCAGAGGACAGGGCTCTTCCTACGAGCAGTACTTC. It translates to CASRGQGSSYEQYF.